The 12 T cell receptor beta chains presented below share a single source sample, sequenced in a study of T cells in Graves' hyperthyroidism and ophthalmopathy. Amplified TCR beta CDR3 regions derived from RNA transcripts. Initially, a first-round RT-PCR of the TCR CDR3 employed the HTBI primer set. TCRdb reanalysed the multiplex PCR reads using MiXCR and keeps one entry per CDR3 protein. The data contain 400,000 or so distinct CDR3 sequences, around 15% of them seen just once; the ten biggest clones take up around 27%. The sequencing sample was made of blood. The source of these receptors is a man aged 50 or older with Graves' ophthalmopathy.

This clonotype showed up many times. This chain connects TRBV11-2 to TRBJ2-5; 12 bases line up with TRBD1. After removal of 5 bases from V and 4 bases from J, the junction contained 14 bases not matched to a gene. Germline-derived CDR1 and CDR2 are SGHAT and FQNNGV. This CDR3 region has 18 residues. CDR3 in DNA: TGTGCCAGCAGCCTACGCGTTCCGGGACAGGGGGCTGGAGAGACCCAGTACTTC. This codes for CASSLRVPGQGAGETQYF.

This rearrangement joins TRBV5-6 to TRBJ2-3; maybe TRBD1 (5 bases). Germline V lookup: CDR1 SGHDT, CDR2 YYEEEE. Trimming took 1 base from V and 3 from J, leaving 15 bases between them. The CDR3 runs 16 residues. This CDR3 is CASSLPAAGLTDTQYF. DNA of the CDR3: TGTGCCAGCAGCTTGCCTGCGGCAGGGCTGACAGATACGCAGTATTTT.

About this clonotype: A much larger clonotype is one base distant, so this may be a read error. The CDR3 ends on some other residue instead of the conserved phenylalanine or tryptophan, so this is likely a read error. DNA of the CDR3: TGTGCCAGCAGCTACGAGGGTCGTGAAAAACTGTTTTCT. Translated, it gives CASSYEGREKLFS. This chain links TRBV7-8 with TRBJ1-4, with unresolved D. Germline V lookup: CDR1 SGHVS, CDR2 FQNEAQ. The CDR3 contains 13 residues. Trimming cost V 4 bases and J 7 bases, with 10 bases left between them.

At least ten counts were recorded for this clonotype. CDR3 sequence: CAWSFRVTGELFF. CDR3 bases: TGTGCCTGGAGTTTCAGGGTCACCGGGGAGCTGTTTTTT. V usage is TRBV30 and J usage is TRBJ2-2; possible D gene TRBD1, 5 bases. Germline CDR1 and CDR2: GTSNPN and SVGIG (reference sequence). There are 13 residues in the CDR3. V dropped 2 bases and J dropped 4 bases, with 8 bases sitting between them.

This clonotype has only a few counts. The chain is built from TRBV29-1 and TRBJ2-5; 11 bases match TRBD2. CDR3 length: 12 residues. V lost 8 bases and J lost 7; bases outside the gene matches: 6. Germline lookup yields CDR1 SQVTM and CDR2 ANQGSEA. The CDR3 coding sequence is TGCAGCACTAGCGGGGGTGGGGGGACCCAGTACTTC. As protein: CSTSGGGGTQYF.

The CDR3 loop is CASSSPVGEQYF. Here the CDR3 DNA reads TGTGCCAGCAGTTCCCCAGTAGGGGAGCAGTACTTC. This sequence joins TRBV28 and TRBJ2-7; D remains unclear. V was trimmed by 4 bases and J by 7 bases, leaving 11 bases between them. Germline CDR1 MDHEN, CDR2 SYDVKM. The CDR3 has 12 residues.

This clonotype was detected ten times or more. The chain couples TRBV18 to TRBJ2-7, with D possibly being TRBD2 (5 bases). The germline V and J ends were trimmed by 4 bases and 1 base, with 11 bases remaining between them. CDR1 is KGHSH, CDR2 LQKENI, per germline. The CDR3 spans 14 residues. In nucleotides, the CDR3 is TGTGCCAGCTCACTACGGGAAGGGTCCTACGAGCAGTACTTC. It translates to CASSLREGSYEQYF.

Here the CDR3 reads CSVLPQLEEQFF. As DNA, the CDR3 is TGCAGCGTTCTGCCCCAGTTGGAAGAGCAGTTCTTC. This chain links TRBV29-1 with TRBJ2-1; D is ambiguous. This CDR3 contains 12 residues. V dropped 5 bases and J dropped 10 bases, with 15 bases sitting between them. In germline, CDR1 is SQVTM, CDR2 ANQGSEA.

This clonotype came up a few times. The chain uses TRBV12-3 or TRBV12-4 and TRBJ1-2; D gene uncertain. V was cut by 2 bases and J by 8 bases, with 12 bases left in between. The CDR3 is 13 amino acids. In DNA, the CDR3 is TGTGCCAGCAGTTTACCCCCTCAGGTCGGCTACACCTTC. It translates to CASSLPPQVGYTF.

This clonotype was detected many times. The chain uses TRBV20-1 and TRBJ1-4; no definite D call. The CDR3 extends over 16 amino acids. The germline V gene has CDR1 DFQATT and CDR2 SNEGSKA (reference sequence). V lost 4 bases, J lost 5 bases, and 20 bases lay in between. The CDR3 is CSATRVPSLKNEKLFF. The CDR3 DNA sequence: TGCAGTGCTACTAGGGTGCCCAGCCTTAAGAATGAAAAACTGTTTTTT.

About this clonotype itself: This may be a read error: a much more frequent sequence differs by one nucleotide. This chain joins TRBV7-9 and TRBJ2-5, with 14 positions matching TRBD2. The CDR3 covers 17 residues. Germline CDR1 is SEHNR and CDR2 is FQNEAQ (reference sequence). After removal of 7 bases from V and 2 bases from J, the junction contained 9 bases not matched to a gene. CDR3 sequence (DNA): TGTGCCAGCACCCCGGGACTAGCGGGAGTAGAACAAGAGACCCAGTACTTC. This sequence encodes CASTPGLAGVEQETQYF.

This clonotype was picked up a small number of times. The chain couples TRBV20-1 to TRBJ2-3, with D possibly TRBD1 on 5 matching bases. V lost 0 bases to trimming and J lost 4 bases, with 23 bases between them. The CDR3 runs 18 residues. CDR1 and CDR2 (germline): DFQATT, SNEGSKA (reference sequence). CDR3 bases: TGCAGTGCTAGAGATCTCCCCCCAGGGCCGATTCCCCCAGATACGCAGTATTTT. Translation: CSARDLPPGPIPPDTQYF.